The 22 T cell receptor beta chains below were found in one sample sequenced in a study of PD-1 blockade in classical Hodgkin lymphoma (dated by TCRdb to the early 2020s). In the paper's terms, the time point label means: cycle 4 day 1 (C4D1), after six to seven weeks of nivolumab. All trial patients had relapsed after autologous stem cell transplantation, with cohorts A, B and C differing in prior brentuximab vedotin exposure. Libraries came from the immunoSEQ multiplex PCR assay. TCRdb holds this immuneACCESS table with in-frame rearrangements only. Some clones are missing; in checked studies, unresolved V genes explain under half, and the rest has no known cause. In all, the sample holds under 20,000 clones, and approximately 80% of those were seen once. The ten largest clones capture almost 40% of the sample. Sequencing used peripheral blood mononuclear cells (PBMCs), obtained before the fourth cycle of nivolumab. All receptors derive from a human donor with classical Hodgkin lymphoma.

The chain recombines TRBV14 with TRBJ2-3, with TRBD2 identical over 11 bases. Germline V lookup: CDR1 SGHDN, CDR2 FVKESK. Germline trimming cut 4 bases from V and 1 base from J; bases unmatched to any gene: 13. This CDR3 is built from 19 residues. CDR3 in DNA: TGTGCCAGCAGCCCCCTCCAGCCGGGACTAGCGGATCGCACAGATACGCAGTATTTT. It specifies CASSPLQPGLADRTDTQYF.

The J gene is TRBJ1-1, the V gene TRBV6-5; unclear D gene. The CDR3 has 11 amino acids. Germline CDR1 MNHEY, CDR2 SVGAGI. Trimming cost V 8 bases and J 8 bases, with 12 bases left between them. CDR3 sequence reads: CASGQLVEAFF. In DNA, the CDR3 is TGTGCCAGCGGGCAGCTAGTAGAAGCTTTCTTT.

This rearrangement joins TRBV15 to TRBJ2-7, with TRBD2 as a possible D gene (6 bases). The germline V gene encodes CDR1 LNHNV and CDR2 YYDKDF (reference sequence). Trimming removed 1 base from V and 4 bases from J, with 14 bases in between. This CDR3 has 15 amino acids. The CDR3: CATSRGDGGRYEQYF. Here the CDR3 DNA reads TGTGCCACCAGCAGAGGGGACGGGGGTCGTTACGAGCAGTACTTC.

The gene calls are TRBV12-5 and TRBJ1-5; unclear D gene. From germline, CDR1 is LGHNT and CDR2 FRNRAP. Trimming left V 2 bases short and J 1 base short, with 3 bases between. The CDR3 loop spans 13 amino acids. DNA of the CDR3: TGTGCTAGTGGTTTGAACAGCAATCAGCCCCAGCATTTT. Translating it yields CASGLNSNQPQHF.

V is TRBV30 and J is TRBJ2-7; D possibly corresponds to TRBD2 (6 bases). This CDR3 spans 15 amino acids. Trimming cost V 0 bases and J 0 bases, with 12 bases left between them. Germline V gives CDR1 GTSNPN, CDR2 SVGIG (reference sequence). CDR3 in DNA: TGTGCCTGGAGTGTTCTGAGCGGGTACTCCTACGAGCAGTACTTC. This codes for CAWSVLSGYSYEQYF.

This clone was observed a few times. The rearrangement uses TRBV6-6 and TRBJ2-1, with D tentatively TRBD1 or TRBD2 (5 bases each). Germline V CDR1 and CDR2: MNHNY, SVGAGI (reference sequence). V shed 2 bases and J shed 10 bases, with 12 bases lying between them. CDR3 length: 13 residues. Here the CDR3 reads CASSYEGPPEQFF. Here the CDR3 DNA reads TGTGCCAGCAGTTACGAGGGACCACCCGAGCAGTTCTTC.

The chain links TRBV4-1 to TRBJ1-6; TRBD1 is a possible D gene (6 bases). CDR3 size: 14 residues. The germline V gene has CDR1 MGHRA and CDR2 YSYEKL. The V and J ends lost 4 bases and 6 bases respectively, with 10 bases between them. DNA for the CDR3: TGCGCCAGCAGCCTCCGGACAGCTAATTCACCCCTCCACTTT. This translates into CASSLRTANSPLHF.

This clone was detected only once. The V gene is TRBV7-9, the J gene TRBJ2-3; 14 nucleotides agree with TRBD2. This CDR3 is 16 amino acids long. CDR1 and CDR2 (germline): SEHNR, FQNEAQ (reference sequence). V lost 5 bases to trimming and J lost 6 bases; unmatched junction nucleotides: 7. CDR3 DNA: TGTGCCAGCAGCACGACTAGCGGGAGGGCCTTGGATACGCAGTATTTT. The encoded protein is CASSTTSGRALDTQYF. The whole variable domain, remainder taken from reference TRBV7-9 and TRBJ2-3, is DTGVSQNPRHKITKRGQNVTFRCDPISEHNRLYWYRQTLGQGPEFLTYFQNEAQLEKSRLLSDRFSAERPKGSFSTLEIQRTEQGDSAMYLCASSTTSGRALDTQYFGPGTRLTVL.

This clone was seen more than once but under ten times. The chain recombines TRBV19 with TRBJ1-2; D not certain. Trimming shortened V by 3 bases and J by 1 base, and 12 bases separated the two germline ends. From germline, CDR1 is LNHDA and CDR2 SQIVND (reference sequence). The CDR3 runs to 15 residues. Here the CDR3 DNA reads TGTGCCAGTAGTATTTTAAACCGATTTAACTATGGCTACACCTTC. Translating it yields CASSILNRFNYGYTF.

The J gene is TRBJ2-5, the V gene TRBV2; tentatively, D is TRBD1 (6 bases). Trimming took 3 bases from V and 2 from J, leaving 10 bases between them. The CDR3 extends over 14 amino acids. Germline CDR1 reads SNHLY; CDR2 reads FYNNEI. The CDR3 spells CASSDGQYQETQYF. The CDR3 DNA follows: TGTGCCAGCAGTGACGGACAGTATCAAGAGACCCAGTACTTC.

This clone was picked up one time. V is TRBV19 and J is TRBJ2-2; a possible D gene is TRBD2 (6 bases). Germline V gene data show CDR1 as LNHDA and CDR2 as SQIVND (reference sequence). V lost 1 base, J lost 0 bases, and 9 bases lay in between. The CDR3 is 16 residues long. CDR3 DNA sequence: TGTGCCAGTAGTATAGTGGGACTGGCGAACACCGGGGAGCTGTTTTTT. It encodes CASSIVGLANTGELFF. The variable domain in full, completed from reference TRBV19 and TRBJ2-2, reads DGGITQSPKYLFRKEGQNVTLSCEQNLNHDAMYWYRQDPGQGLRLIYYSQIVNDFQKGDIAEGYSVSREKKESFPLTVTSAQKNPTAFYLCASSIVGLANTGELFFGEGSRLTVL.

The chain has TRBV27 and TRBJ2-1, with 9 bases matching TRBD1. Germline CDR1 and CDR2: MNHEY and SMNVEV (reference sequence). Trimming at V came to 2 bases and at J to 7 bases, leaving 3 bases not matched to a gene. The CDR3 runs to 14 residues. The CDR3 DNA is TGTGCCAGCAGTTTAAGGGACAGGGTTAATGAGCAGTTCTTC. Translation gives CASSLRDRVNEQFF.

The gene calls are TRBV19 and TRBJ1-1, with TRBD1 matching over 7 bases. After removal of 5 bases from V and 10 bases from J, the junction contained 7 bases not matched to a gene. Per the germline V gene, CDR1 is LNHDA and CDR2 is SQIVND (reference sequence). The CDR3 has 12 amino acids. The CDR3 sequence is CASSRDSSRAFF. For the CDR3, the DNA is TGTGCCAGTAGTCGGGACAGCTCCCGAGCTTTCTTT.

The chain links TRBV11-2 to TRBJ1-1; the D is unclear. V was shortened by 1 base and J by 0 bases, with 6 bases between the two germline ends. In germline, CDR1 is SGHAT, CDR2 FQNNGV. The CDR3 sequence is 14 residues long. This CDR3 reads CASSLGSLNTEAFF. The CDR3 coding sequence is TGTGCCAGCAGCTTAGGCAGCTTGAACACTGAAGCTTTCTTT.

This sequence joins TRBV7-9 and TRBJ1-3; no firm D call. There are 14 residues in the CDR3. Germline CDR1 is SEHNR and CDR2 is FQNEAQ (reference sequence). The V end lost 6 bases, the J end lost 3 bases, and 12 bases lay between the germline ends. The CDR3 bases are TGTGCCAGCAGTCCCCCAGGCTTTGGAAACACCATATATTTT. This sequence encodes CASSPPGFGNTIYF.

In DNA form, the CDR3 reads TGTGCCAGCAGTTCTCAGGGGAAGAACTATGGCTACACCTTC. It is translated as CASSSQGKNYGYTF. J is TRBJ1-2 and V is TRBV25-1; D is possibly TRBD1 (6 bases). Germline CDR1 is MGHDK and CDR2 is SYGVNS. The CDR3 covers 14 residues. Trimming pared 5 bases from V and 2 bases from J, leaving 12 bases between.

The genes are TRBV7-2 and TRBJ1-2; no clear D. The CDR3 runs to 15 residues. V was cut by 0 bases and J by 1 base, with 9 bases left in between. Looked up from germline, CDR1 is SGHTA and CDR2 is FQGNSA. The CDR3 DNA reads TGTGCCAGCAGCTTAGCGCGGCAGAGTAACTATGGCTACACCTTC. The encoded protein is CASSLARQSNYGYTF. Drawing the rest from reference TRBV7-2 and TRBJ1-2, the complete variable domain is GAGVSQSPSNKVTEKGKDVELRCDPISGHTALYWYRQSLGQGLEFLIYFQGNSAPDKSGLPSDRFSAERTGGSVSTLTIQRTQQEDSAVYLCASSLARQSNYGYTFGSGTRLTVV.

V is TRBV11-2 and J is TRBJ2-7, with D possibly matching TRBD2 (5 bases). Trimming stripped 2 bases from V and 2 bases from J, with 13 bases between. CDR1 is SGHAT and CDR2 is FQNNGV in the germline V gene. The length of the CDR3 is 15 residues. This CDR3 is CASSLSVGETYEQYF. The DNA of the CDR3 is TGTGCCAGCAGCTTATCTGTGGGAGAGACCTACGAGCAGTACTTC.

The chain recombines TRBV5-6 with TRBJ1-2; 8 nucleotides line up with TRBD1. The trim removed 4 bases at V and 4 bases at J, leaving 9 bases unmatched. This CDR3 is 15 amino acids long. The germline gives CDR1 SGHDT, CDR2 YYEEEE. The CDR3 reads CASSRGTGQLYGYTF. The CDR3 DNA reads as TGTGCCAGCAGCCGCGGGACAGGTCAACTCTATGGCTACACCTTC. Full variable domain (missing parts from reference TRBV5-6 and TRBJ1-2): DAGVTQSPTHLIKTRGQQVTLRCSPKSGHDTVSWYQQALGQGPQFIFQYYEEEERQRGNFPDRFSGHQFPNYSSELNVNALLLGDSALYLCASSRGTGQLYGYTFGSGTRLTVV.

This CDR3 is CASSLLAGLSNEQFF. The CDR3 region has the DNA TGTGCCAGCAGCTTATTGGCAGGCTTGAGCAATGAGCAGTTCTTC. The chain has TRBV7-8 and TRBJ2-1, with no clear D. The V gene's germline CDR1 is SGHVS and CDR2 FQNEAQ. The CDR3 spans 15 residues. The ends were cut back, 2 bases at V and 6 bases at J, with 14 bases in the middle. The whole variable domain, filled in from reference TRBV7-8 and TRBJ2-1, reads GAGVSQSPRYKVAKRGQDVALRCDPISGHVSLFWYQQALGQGPEFLTYFQNEAQLDKSGLPSDRFFAERPEGSVSTLKIQRTQQEDSAVYLCASSLLAGLSNEQFFGPGTRLTVL.

This clone has only one observation. The chain couples TRBV7-9 to TRBJ2-3, with 7 bases that match TRBD1. The CDR3 has 15 residues. Trimming at V came to 1 base and at J to 2 bases, leaving 3 bases not matched to a gene. Germline V gene lookup returns CDR1 SEHNR and CDR2 FQNEAQ (reference sequence). CDR3: CASSLGGTATDTQYF. CDR3 nucleotides: TGTGCCAGCAGCTTAGGGGGGACAGCCACAGATACGCAGTATTTT.

This clone has only one observation. This sequence joins TRBV21-1 and TRBJ2-5; the D call TRBD1 from the table was never checked on the DNA. TRBV21-1 is shown as a pseudogene. The CDR3 is 15 amino acids. The CDR3: CASSKVGHGQETQYF. CDR3 in DNA: TGTGCCAGCAGCAAAGTGGGACACGGGCAGGAGACCCAGTACTTC.